Listed below are T cell receptor beta chains from one sample, sequenced in a study of long-term antiretroviral therapy in people with HIV. TCRdb's table, derived via immunoSEQ multiplex PCR, lists solely in-frame clones and lacks some. The table includes about 22,000 clones, roughly 78% detected once. Specimen: unsorted PBMCs, collected 1.2 years after starting antiretroviral therapy. The source is a woman in her thirties or forties with HIV. Each CDR3 is given with its conserved first and last residue. D genes are given only for firm matches. Clone size, where shown, is once, few, many, or a class for clones that have expanded.

j_call v_call d_call clone_size cdr3_nt cdr3_aa
TRBJ2-7 TRBV5-4 TRBD2 - TGTGCCAGCAGCTTGGGACTAGCGGGAGTCTACGAGCAGTACTTC CASSLGLAGVYEQYF
TRBJ2-2 TRBV9 - - TGTGCCAGCAAGTATTTGGGGAGGAGGGACACCGGGGAGCTGTTTTTT CASKYLGRRDTGELFF
TRBJ1-5 TRBV10-3 - - TGTGCCATCAGTGAGTCAGGGCGGGGCAATCAGCCCCAGCATTTT CAISESGRGNQPQHF
TRBJ2-2 TRBV10-1 - few TGCGCCAGCCGACAGGAAGACACCGGGGAGCTGTTTTTT CASRQEDTGELFF
TRBJ2-3 TRBV30 TRBD2 - TGTGCCTGGAGCCCACTAGCGGGTTTCACAGATACGCAGTATTTT CAWSPLAGFTDTQYF
TRBJ1-5 TRBV6-6 - - TGTGCCAGCAGCCCCGGCGGCATACAGCCCCAGCATTTT CASSPGGIQPQHF
TRBJ2-7 TRBV2 TRBD2 - TGTGCCAGCAGGGTATTAGCGGGGGGATTCTACGAGCAGTACTTC CASRVLAGGFYEQYF
TRBJ2-7 TRBV5-8 - - TGTGCCAGCAGCTTGGGCGGATCTCCTCCCGAGCAGTACTTC CASSLGGSPPEQYF
TRBJ2-1 TRBV9 TRBD2 - TGTGCCAGCAGCGCCCTAGCGGTCCCCTACAATGAGCAGTTCTTC CASSALAVPYNEQFF
TRBJ2-7 TRBV7-9 TRBD2 - TGTGCCAGCAGCTTTGGACCGGGGGGAGAGCAGTACTTC CASSFGPGGEQYF
TRBJ2-2 TRBV30 - - TGTGCCTGGAGGGTTCTAGGGGTCGGGGAGCTGTTTTTT CAWRVLGVGELFF
TRBJ2-1 TRBV29-1 - - TGCAGCGTTGAGGGGGGTTCGTCCTCCTACAATGAGCAGTTCTTC CSVEGGSSSYNEQFF
TRBJ2-1 TRBV9 TRBD2 - TGTGCCAGCAGCGGGACTAGCTCCTACAATGAGCAGTTCTTC CASSGTSSYNEQFF
TRBJ1-1 TRBV30 - few TGTGCCTGGAGTCCCCGTGGGAGTGAAGCTTTCTTT CAWSPRGSEAFF
TRBJ2-5 TRBV7-2 - - TGTGCCAGCAGCCCCCAAGCAGGGTGGGGACAAGAGACCCAGTACTTC CASSPQAGWGQETQYF
TRBJ1-4 TRBV5-1 - - TGCGCCAGCAGCCCAGAGTACGGGGCCCAGACGGAAAAACTGTTTTTT CASSPEYGAQTEKLFF
TRBJ2-1 TRBV6-1 - - TGTGCCAGCAGTGCCCGGGACTTTGTCTCCTACAATGAGCAGTTCTTC CASSARDFVSYNEQFF
TRBJ2-7 TRBV5-4 TRBD1 - TGTGCCAGCAGCTTGGGTTCGGGACAGGGGGCTAACGAGCAGTACTTC CASSLGSGQGANEQYF
TRBJ2-6 TRBV2 - - TGTGCCAGCACCGGGGTAGGGGCAGGGGCCAACGTCCTGACTTTC CASTGVGAGANVLTF
TRBJ2-1 TRBV5-1 - few TGCGCCAGCATTGTCGGCCCCAGGGACTCCTACAATGAGCAGTTCTTC CASIVGPRDSYNEQFF
TRBJ1-3 TRBV2 - few TGTGCCAGCAGTCGGGACACAACTCCGAGGGTCTCTGGAAACACCATATATTTT CASSRDTTPRVSGNTIYF
TRBJ2-7 TRBV29-1 - few TGCAGCGTTGCGCTGGCCGTGCCGTTTAACGAGCAGTACTTC CSVALAVPFNEQYF
TRBJ2-1 TRBV5-8 - - TGTGCCAGCTCGCGGGTTTACCATGAGCAGTTCTTC CASSRVYHEQFF
TRBJ2-7 TRBV6-5 TRBD1 few TGTGCCAGCAGTCCGGACAGGGGAAGTAACGAGCAGTACTTC CASSPDRGSNEQYF
TRBJ1-2 TRBV11-2 TRBD1 - TGTGCCAGCAGCTCAGACAGGGCCTATGGCTACACCTTC CASSSDRAYGYTF
TRBJ1-1 TRBV19 TRBD1 - TGTGCCAGTAGTCTGACAGGGGTCACTGAAGCTTTCTTT CASSLTGVTEAFF
TRBJ2-7 TRBV5-1 TRBD2 - TGCGCCAGCAGCTTGGGACTAGCGGGGACCTACGAGCAGTACTTC CASSLGLAGTYEQYF
TRBJ1-5 TRBV6-1 TRBD1 - TGTGCCAGCAGTGAAGGGTCGAGGGGGACAGTAAATCAGCCCCAGCATTTT CASSEGSRGTVNQPQHF
TRBJ2-1 TRBV4-1 TRBD1 once TGCGCCAGCAGCCCAGGGGGCGCGCACAATGAGCAGTTCTTC CASSPGGAHNEQFF
TRBJ1-3 TRBV19 - - TGTGCCAGTAGTCTCTCTGGAAACACCATATATTTT CASSLSGNTIYF
TRBJ2-7 TRBV11-2 - once TGTGCCAGCAGCTCGCAAACCGAAACAGGAATCTACGAGCAGTACTTC CASSSQTETGIYEQYF
TRBJ2-7 TRBV9 - - TGTGCCAGCAGCTTTGGGGATGGGAGCGAGCAGTACTTC CASSFGDGSEQYF